The rows below give T cell receptor beta chains drawn from one sample of a study of blood T cell repertoires in COVID-19. The protocol was immunoSEQ multiplex PCR, while the TCRdb copy is restricted to in-frame clones and leaves out a portion. Found here are roughly 200,000 clones, about three quarters of them singletons; the top ten hold roughly 2.8%. The sample consisted of peripheral blood. All receptors derive from an elderly woman with active or convalescent COVID-19. Both conserved end residues are part of each CDR3. Not every row has a clone size; where given, it reads once, few, many or a size class.

TRBJ2-1 - TRBV6-4 CASSEQTGSSYEQFF
TRBJ2-7 - TRBV9 CASSVGTGWNYEQYF
TRBJ1-2 few TRBV21-1 CASSRPDRRNYGYTF
TRBJ1-1 - TRBV10-1 CASSESNGGAFF
TRBJ2-3 - TRBV7-2 CASSPPRRTSTDTQYF
TRBJ2-3 - TRBV5-1 CASSFGDREVTDTQYF
TRBJ2-3 - TRBV4-2 CASSPGSLAGGYTDTQYF
TRBJ1-5 - TRBV18 CASSVQGQPQHF
TRBJ1-3 - TRBV25-1 CASSDRVLGNTIYF
TRBJ1-2 - TRBV4-2 CASSQAAGNGYTF
TRBJ2-5 - TRBV4-1 CASSQMVYGGGMQETQYF
TRBJ1-2 - TRBV12-3/TRBV12-4 CASSPGQPYGYTF
TRBJ1-2 - TRBV5-1 CASSLGQGSYGYTF
TRBJ2-7 once TRBV2 CASSEDPRYLLYEQYF
TRBJ2-7 - TRBV30 CASSAGTGGDEQYF
TRBJ2-2 - TRBV2 CASKTGTGDTGELFF
TRBJ2-1 - TRBV5-4 CASSPGAVPSYNEQFF
TRBJ2-5 - TRBV3-1/TRBV3-2 CASSQAYRVQETQYF
TRBJ2-3 - TRBV5-1 CASSPYRGRLATDTQYF
TRBJ2-2 - TRBV11-3 CASSRTGGVGELFF
TRBJ2-1 few TRBV3-1/TRBV3-2 CASSQVVLDNEQFF
TRBJ2-5 - TRBV13 CASSRQGGQGRETQYF
TRBJ1-2 once TRBV19 CASSSDRLEGYTF
TRBJ1-5 - TRBV27 CASRSFSNQPQHF
TRBJ1-6 - TRBV4-1 CASSQEGGRPTNSPLHF
TRBJ1-1 - TRBV3-1/TRBV3-2 CASSRQGEATEAFF
TRBJ2-7 - TRBV4-3 CASSQENNYEQYF
TRBJ1-1 - TRBV6-6 CASRARGPGEAFF
TRBJ2-7 once TRBV10-3 CAISVTPPRQGVNYEQYF
TRBJ1-1 - TRBV28 CATIVGPVRTEAFF
TRBJ1-1 - TRBV28 CASSLGRYEAFF
TRBJ2-1 - TRBV24-1 CATSDGRSDNEQFF
TRBJ1-1 - TRBV9 CASSVFKNTEAFF
TRBJ2-4 - TRBV11-3 CASSQGRGNIQYF
TRBJ1-1 - TRBV27 CASSRLDRIGTEAFF
TRBJ2-1 - TRBV3-1/TRBV3-2 CASTRGGQKNEQFF
TRBJ2-1 - TRBV5-1 CASSMSTSGGAGVQFF
TRBJ2-7 - TRBV6-5 CASRAGSLTYEQYF
TRBJ1-5 - TRBV10-3 CATAPDRINQPQHF
TRBJ2-5 - TRBV2 CASRGLAVQETQYF
TRBJ1-1 - TRBV19 CASLQVTRLNTEAFF
TRBJ1-5 - TRBV28 CASSRVNQPQHF
TRBJ2-3 - TRBV2 CASSGSGEGTQYF
TRBJ2-1 - TRBV5-1 CASSMGQGAGEQFF
TRBJ2-5 - TRBV5-4 CASSSLAEYQETQYF